This T cell receptor (beta chain) was found in a study of blood T cell repertoires in COVID-19. Germline V gives CDR1 MNHEY, CDR2 SMNVEV (reference sequence). CDR3 length: 14 residues. The V and J ends lost 6 bases and 3 bases respectively, with 14 bases between them. In the original workflow: Reference gene primers were amplified, and this amplification served to estimate nucleated cell counts. Method: immunoSEQ multiplex PCR; TCRdb's copy keeps in-frame clones and lacks some. The V and J calls and clone size were taken over from that table, and D and trimming were inferred from the DNA. The data show over 150,000 clones, about 86% seen once.

This clonotype originated in a man in his fifties who had recovered from COVID-19. The J gene is TRBJ1-1, the V gene TRBV27, with a weak D call TRBD1 (6 bases). Sequenced: PBMCs or T cells enriched from blood (not recorded which). The CDR3 sequence is CASSPGGRHTEAFF. CDR3 nucleotide sequence: TGTGCCAGCAGCCCGGGGGGCAGACACACTGAAGCTTTCTTT.